This T cell receptor beta chain is from a study of Graves' ophthalmopathy and Graves' hyperthyroidism. General study points: Blood also harbored most expanded thyroid clonotypes above 0.001 frequency.

The CDR3 runs to 15 residues. CDR1 and CDR2 (germline): LGHNA, YSLEER. Deletions cut 0 bases from V and 7 bases from J, with 10 bases between. Of note for this clonotype: The target antigen is unknown.

Hyperthyroidism patients, aged 18 to 65, were newly diagnosed, under 2 months' duration. Amplification of TCR beta CDR3 regions used RNA transcripts. After a first-round RT-PCR with HTBI primers, a second-round multiplex PCR was run. One entry per CDR3 protein, called by TCRdb with MiXCR from the multiplex PCR reads. The sample lists 1 million to 1.3 million distinct CDR3 sequences, about two fifths occurring once. Sequencing used peripheral blood or thyroid tissue (not recorded which). This TCR was sampled from an adult man with Graves' hyperthyroidism. This chain links TRBV4-3 with TRBJ1-6; D remains ambiguous. CDR3 region: CASSQESLTNSPLHF. Written as DNA, the CDR3 is TGCGCCAGCAGCCAAGAGAGTCTAACGAATTCACCCCTCCACTTT.